This T cell receptor beta chain was captured by sequencing in a study of blood T cells in healthy people across ages. V lost 6 bases and J 3 bases, leaving 15 bases between the germline ends. The germline V gene has CDR1 DFQATT and CDR2 SNEGSKA (reference sequence). The CDR3 contains 14 residues. The authors ran a second PCR of roughly 7 to 11 cycles using a sample-barcoded 5' primer and a J-beta primer mix. TCRdb independently ran MiXCR on the 5' RACE reads; one entry per CDR3 protein. The sample contains under 2 million distinct CDR3 sequences, about 31% of which appear only once. The sequence derives from a woman in her 30s in good health. Sequenced input: blood. V is TRBV20-1 and J is TRBJ2-1; the D gene could be TRBD1 or TRBD2 (7 bases each). In DNA, the CDR3 is TGCAGTGCCAAGCAGGGGGGGGACTACAATGAGCAGTTCTTC. Translation: CSAKQGGDYNEQFF.